These 30 T cell receptor beta chains were all obtained from the same sample, sequenced in a study of monozygotic twins with inflammatory bowel disease. Reanalyzing the 5' RACE reads, TCRdb keeps one entry per CDR3 protein, without DNA. The sample's table shows 330,000 or so distinct CDR3 sequences. Sequencing was performed on blood. The source is a human donor with ulcerative colitis or Crohn's disease, or a healthy co-twin of an affected twin (not recorded which).

The chain couples TRBV11-3 to TRBJ1-5; TCRdb's D call of TRBD1 is untestable without DNA. The CDR3 has 22 residues. Per the germline V gene, CDR1 is SGHNT and CDR2 is YENEEA. CDR3 protein: CASSLGLGVTYPSDAGNQPQHF.

The chain links TRBV15 to TRBJ2-7. The CDR3 has 17 amino acids. The germline gives CDR1 LNHNV, CDR2 YYDKDF (reference sequence). The CDR3 loop reads CATSRDTERRDSYEQYF.

The J gene is TRBJ1-1, the V gene TRBV21-1; the D gene TCRdb calls, TRBD1, cannot be checked with no DNA. TRBV21-1 is a pseudogene locus. This CDR3 comprises 16 residues. CDR3 residues: CASSKRGRTENTEAFF.

The chain employs TRBV20-1 and TRBJ1-1; the D call of TRBD1 rests on TCRdb alone, since no DNA is present to check it. Germline V gene sequence: CDR1 DFQATT, CDR2 SNEGSKA (reference sequence). The length of the CDR3 is 12 residues. The CDR3 sequence: CSASQSRDEAFF.

The J gene is TRBJ2-5, the V gene TRBV7-8; absent DNA, TCRdb's TRBD1 call cannot be checked. The CDR3 consists of 15 residues. The germline CDR1 and CDR2 sequences are SGHVS and FQNEAQ. CDR3 sequence: CASSLIPDRGETQYF.

V gene TRBV20-1 combines with J gene TRBJ2-3; the TRBD1 assignment by TCRdb is unverifiable without DNA. In germline, CDR1 is DFQATT, CDR2 SNEGSKA (reference sequence). CDR3 length: 15 residues. CDR3 sequence reads: CSARKGETIPSTQYF.

V gene TRBV5-1 combines with J gene TRBJ1-6; there is no DNA to check the TCRdb D call of TRBD1. CDR3 length: 14 residues. The V gene's germline CDR1 is SGHRS and CDR2 YFSETQ. The CDR3 sequence is CASSLSGDYSPLHF.

The gene calls are TRBV4-1 and TRBJ2-6; TCRdb's assignment of TRBD2 cannot be checked, as there is no DNA. Germline V lookup: CDR1 MGHRA, CDR2 YSYEKL. The CDR3 is 20 residues long. This CDR3 is CASSQEMLAGVSSGANVLTF.

The chain carries TRBV6-2 or TRBV6-3 and TRBJ1-5; the D gene TCRdb calls, TRBD1, cannot be checked with no DNA. Germline CDR1 and CDR2: MNHEY and SVGEGT. This CDR3 contains 13 residues. The CDR3 sequence: CASSFQGNQPQHF.

The rearrangement uses TRBV11-2 and TRBJ2-2; with no DNA, the TCRdb D assignment of TRBD1 cannot be verified. Germline values: CDR1 SGHAT, CDR2 FQNNGV. CDR3 size: 18 residues. Here the CDR3 reads CASSQGVSGQGEIGELFF.

CDR3 protein: CSAGGTGYVYTF. The rearrangement links TRBV20-1 to TRBJ1-2; TCRdb outputs TRBD1, but without DNA this stays unchecked. The CDR3 runs to 12 residues. CDR1 is DFQATT and CDR2 is SNEGSKA in the germline V gene (reference sequence).

The chain is built from TRBV18 and TRBJ2-5; TCRdb gives TRBD1 as the D gene, but with no DNA this cannot be confirmed. Germline values: CDR1 KGHSH, CDR2 LQKENI. The CDR3 spans 18 residues. The CDR3 sequence: CASSPRTSDRRALETQYF.

The chain uses TRBV18 and TRBJ2-6. This CDR3 is built from 15 residues. The germline gives CDR1 KGHSH, CDR2 LQKENI. The CDR3 region is CASSPGFSGANVLTF.

This chain connects TRBV28 to TRBJ2-6. CDR1 and CDR2 (germline): MDHEN, SYDVKM. There are 14 residues in the CDR3. This CDR3 reads CASSYAAWANVLTF.

The chain uses TRBV9 and TRBJ1-4; lacking DNA, the TRBD1 call made by TCRdb goes unchecked. Germline CDR1 SGDLS, CDR2 YYNGEE. The CDR3 runs 14 residues. The CDR3 loop is CASSVGTGGEKLFF.

The V and J genes are TRBV2 and TRBJ1-5. This CDR3 is 13 amino acids long. Looked up from germline, CDR1 is SNHLY and CDR2 is FYNNEI. The CDR3 reads CASGSGRDQPQHF.

The chain links TRBV12-3 or TRBV12-4 to TRBJ2-2; the D call from TCRdb, TRBD1, cannot be confirmed without DNA. This CDR3 has 16 amino acids. CDR3 in amino acids: CASRNTGTANTGELFF.

The chain recombines TRBV5-1 with TRBJ2-1; TCRdb designates TRBD1, a call that cannot be tested without DNA. The CDR3 loop spans 15 amino acids. Per germline, CDR1 SGHRS and CDR2 YFSETQ. Here the CDR3 reads CASSLDEGSGGEQFF.

The chain uses TRBV19 and TRBJ1-5. This CDR3 region has 14 residues. CDR1 LNHDA and CDR2 SQIVND come from the germline V gene (reference sequence). The chain's CDR3 is CASSPREGLEPQHF.

The chain combines TRBV3-1 with TRBJ2-1. CDR3 length: 17 amino acids. The germline V gene has CDR1 LGHDT and CDR2 YNNKEL (reference sequence). This CDR3 is CASSQDIRRVGSNEQFF.

The V gene is TRBV7-2, the J gene TRBJ2-2. This CDR3 contains 11 residues. Germline V gives CDR1 SGHTA, CDR2 FQGNSA. The CDR3 here is CASSPRGELFF.

The V and J genes are TRBV3-1 and TRBJ1-1. Germline assignment: CDR1 LGHDT and CDR2 YNNKEL (reference sequence). CDR3 length: 14 residues. The CDR3 spells CASRPLAVNTEAFF. The complete variable domain, with remaining parts taken from reference TRBV3-1 and TRBJ1-1, reads DTAVSQTPKYLVTQMGNDKSIKCEQNLGHDTMYWYKQDSKKFLKIMFSYNNKELIINETVPNRFSPKSPDKAHLNLHINSLELGDSAVYFCASRPLAVNTEAFFGQGTRLTVV.

The V and J genes are TRBV2 and TRBJ2-7. The CDR3 loop spans 15 amino acids. Germline-derived CDR1 and CDR2 are SNHLY and FYNNEI. The CDR3 is CASSETQIASYEQYF.

The V gene is TRBV12-3 or TRBV12-4, the J gene TRBJ1-1; the D call from TCRdb, TRBD1, cannot be confirmed without DNA. The CDR3 length is 15 residues. The CDR3 here is CASSLLGDTNTEAFF.

The J gene is TRBJ2-7, the V gene TRBV5-1; TCRdb names TRBD1, which stays unverified in the absence of DNA. This CDR3 is built from 13 residues. The germline CDR1 and CDR2 sequences are SGHRS and YFSETQ. CDR3 sequence: CASSQGGNYEQYF.

This chain uses TRBV28 with TRBJ1-4; absent DNA, TCRdb's TRBD1 call cannot be checked. CDR1 is MDHEN, CDR2 SYDVKM, per germline. This CDR3 spans 14 amino acids. CDR3 loop: CASHRGTGGEKLFF.

The chain links TRBV2 to TRBJ1-1; TCRdb proposes TRBD1, but this gene call is untestable without DNA. Per the germline V gene, CDR1 is SNHLY and CDR2 is FYNNEI. There are 15 residues in the CDR3. The CDR3 region is CASRGRGVRNTEAFF.

The rearrangement links TRBV6-6 to TRBJ1-1; absent DNA, TCRdb's TRBD1 call cannot be checked. CDR1 is MNHNY and CDR2 is SVGAGI in the germline V gene (reference sequence). This CDR3 has 14 amino acids. The CDR3 protein is CASHAEGERTEAFF.

The CDR3 sequence is CASSREPSGANVLTF. The chain couples TRBV7-2 to TRBJ2-6. The CDR3 has 15 residues. Per the germline V gene, CDR1 is SGHTA and CDR2 is FQGNSA.

CDR3 sequence reads: CASSLPGTGQNTEAFF. The gene calls are TRBV28 and TRBJ1-1; TCRdb's assignment of TRBD1 cannot be checked, as there is no DNA. The CDR3 totals 16 residues. Germline-derived CDR1 and CDR2 are MDHEN and SYDVKM.